The subject of this entry is one T cell receptor (beta chain). The sample originates from a study of cytomegalovirus exposure and HLA in healthy donors. Study-wide background: Sequencing of approximately 190 million T cells in an earlier analysis found around 100 million unique TCR beta sequences.

V was clipped by 2 bases and J by 4 bases; unmatched bases: 4. The CDR3 is 15 residues long. The germline gives CDR1 SGHRS, CDR2 YFSETQ. The PCR was carried out with 60 Vbeta primers and 13 Jbeta primers. Libraries were prepared by immunoSEQ multiplex PCR; TCRdb keeps only in-frame clonotypes and omits some of them. Found here are roughly 230,000 clones, just under 80% of them singletons; the top ten hold about 0.47%. The chain recombines TRBV5-1 with TRBJ2-1; TRBD2 matches at 9 bases. The sequencing sample was made of PBMCs. This clonotype was obtained from a boy younger than 18 in good health and CMV-seronegative. CDR3 in amino acids: CASSFWREGYNEQFF. DNA of the CDR3: TGCGCCAGCAGCTTTTGGCGGGAGGGTTACAATGAGCAGTTCTTC.